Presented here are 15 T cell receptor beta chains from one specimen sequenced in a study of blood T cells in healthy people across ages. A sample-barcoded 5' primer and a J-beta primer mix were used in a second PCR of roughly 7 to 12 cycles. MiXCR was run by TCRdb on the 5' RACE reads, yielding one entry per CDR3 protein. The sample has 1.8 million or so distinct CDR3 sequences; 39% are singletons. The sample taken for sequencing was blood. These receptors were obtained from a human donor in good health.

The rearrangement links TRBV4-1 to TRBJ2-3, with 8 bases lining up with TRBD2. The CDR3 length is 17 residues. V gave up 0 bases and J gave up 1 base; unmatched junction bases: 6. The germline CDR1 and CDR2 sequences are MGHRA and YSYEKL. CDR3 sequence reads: CASSQDGVSGGTDTQYF. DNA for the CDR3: TGCGCCAGCAGCCAAGATGGGGTTAGCGGGGGCACAGATACGCAGTATTTT.

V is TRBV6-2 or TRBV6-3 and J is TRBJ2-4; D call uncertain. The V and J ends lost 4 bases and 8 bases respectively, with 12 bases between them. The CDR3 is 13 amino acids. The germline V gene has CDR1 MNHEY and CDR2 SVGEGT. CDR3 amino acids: CASSFRMADIQYF. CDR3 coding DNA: TGTGCCAGCAGTTTTAGGATGGCAGACATTCAGTACTTC.

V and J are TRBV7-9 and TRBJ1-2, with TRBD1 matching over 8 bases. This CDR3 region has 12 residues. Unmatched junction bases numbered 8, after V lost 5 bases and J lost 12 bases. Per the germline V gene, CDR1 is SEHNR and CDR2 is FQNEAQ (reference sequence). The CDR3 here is CASSMRQGLDTF. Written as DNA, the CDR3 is TGTGCCAGCAGCATGAGACAGGGGTTGGACACCTTC. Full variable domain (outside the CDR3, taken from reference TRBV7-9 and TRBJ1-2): DTGVSQNPRHKITKRGQNVTFRCDPISEHNRLYWYRQTLGQGPEFLTYFQNEAQLEKSRLLSDRFSAERPKGSFSTLEIQRTEQGDSAMYLCASSMRQGLDTFGSGTRLTVV.

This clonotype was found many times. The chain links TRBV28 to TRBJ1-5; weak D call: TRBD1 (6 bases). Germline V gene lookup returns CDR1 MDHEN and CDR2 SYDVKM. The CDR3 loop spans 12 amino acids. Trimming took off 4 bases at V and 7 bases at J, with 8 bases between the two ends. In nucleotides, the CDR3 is TGTGCCAGCAGTTCACAGGGCCAGCCCCAGCATTTT. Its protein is CASSSQGQPQHF.

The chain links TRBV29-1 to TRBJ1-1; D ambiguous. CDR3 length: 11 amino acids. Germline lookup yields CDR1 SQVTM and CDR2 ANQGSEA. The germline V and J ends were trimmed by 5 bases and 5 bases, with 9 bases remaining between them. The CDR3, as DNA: TGCAGCGTTAAGGAGAAGACTGAAGCTTTCTTT. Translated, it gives CSVKEKTEAFF.

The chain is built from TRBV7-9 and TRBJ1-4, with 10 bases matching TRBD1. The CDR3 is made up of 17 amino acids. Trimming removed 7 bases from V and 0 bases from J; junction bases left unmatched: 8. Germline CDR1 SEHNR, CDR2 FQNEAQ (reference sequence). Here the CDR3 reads CASTGDRGFTTNEKLFF. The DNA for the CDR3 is TGTGCCAGCACCGGGGACAGGGGTTTTACAACTAATGAAAAACTGTTTTTT.

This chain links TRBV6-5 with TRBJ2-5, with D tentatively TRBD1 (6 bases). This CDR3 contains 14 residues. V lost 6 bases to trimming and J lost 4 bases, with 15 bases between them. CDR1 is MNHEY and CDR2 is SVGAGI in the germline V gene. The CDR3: CASRYPTGPETQYF. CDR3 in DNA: TGTGCCAGCAGATACCCGACAGGCCCAGAGACCCAGTACTTC.

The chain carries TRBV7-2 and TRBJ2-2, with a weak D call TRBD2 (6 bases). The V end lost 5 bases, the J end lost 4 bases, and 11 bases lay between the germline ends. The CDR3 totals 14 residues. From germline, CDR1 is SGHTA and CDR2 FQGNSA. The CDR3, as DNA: TGTGCCAGCAGCCTCCCGCGGGGCACCGGGGAGCTGTTTTTT. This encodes CASSLPRGTGELFF.

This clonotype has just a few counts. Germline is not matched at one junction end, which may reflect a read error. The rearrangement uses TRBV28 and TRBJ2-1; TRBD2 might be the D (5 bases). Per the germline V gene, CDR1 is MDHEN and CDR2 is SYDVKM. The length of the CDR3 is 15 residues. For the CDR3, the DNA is TGTGCCAGCAGTTTATGGGGGAGCTCCGACAATGAGCAGTTCTTC. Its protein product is CASSLWGSSDNEQFF. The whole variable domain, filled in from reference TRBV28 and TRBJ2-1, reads DVKVTQSSRYLVKRTGEKVFLECVQDMDHENMFWYRQDPGLGLRLIYFSYDVKMKEKGDIPEGYSVSREKKERFSLILESASTNQTSMYLCASSLWGSSDNEQFFGPGTRLTVL.

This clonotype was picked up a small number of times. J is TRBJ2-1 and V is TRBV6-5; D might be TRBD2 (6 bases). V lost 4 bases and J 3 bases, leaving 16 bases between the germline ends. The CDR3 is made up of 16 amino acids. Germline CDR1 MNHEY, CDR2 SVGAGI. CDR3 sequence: CASSSAPGLDYNEQFF. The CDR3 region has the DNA TGTGCCAGCAGTTCCGCACCGGGACTGGACTACAATGAGCAGTTCTTC.

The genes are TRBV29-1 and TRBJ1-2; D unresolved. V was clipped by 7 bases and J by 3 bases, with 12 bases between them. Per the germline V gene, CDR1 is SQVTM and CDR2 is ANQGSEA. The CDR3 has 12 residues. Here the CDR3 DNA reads TGCAGCGCCCCCGTTTCTGACTATGGCTACACCTTC. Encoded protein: CSAPVSDYGYTF.

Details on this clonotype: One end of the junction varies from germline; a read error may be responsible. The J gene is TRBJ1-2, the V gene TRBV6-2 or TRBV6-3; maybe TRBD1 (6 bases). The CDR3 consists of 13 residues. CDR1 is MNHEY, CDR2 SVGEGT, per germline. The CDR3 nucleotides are TGTACCAGCAGCCTAGGACAGATCTATGGCTACACCTTC. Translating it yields CTSSLGQIYGYTF.

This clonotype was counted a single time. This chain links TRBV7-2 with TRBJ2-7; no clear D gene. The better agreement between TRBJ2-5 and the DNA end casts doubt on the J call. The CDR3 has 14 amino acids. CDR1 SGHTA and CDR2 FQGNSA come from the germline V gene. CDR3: CASSLGYASETQYF. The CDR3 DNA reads TGTGCCAGCAGCTTAGGGTATGCCTCGGAGACCCAGTACTTC.

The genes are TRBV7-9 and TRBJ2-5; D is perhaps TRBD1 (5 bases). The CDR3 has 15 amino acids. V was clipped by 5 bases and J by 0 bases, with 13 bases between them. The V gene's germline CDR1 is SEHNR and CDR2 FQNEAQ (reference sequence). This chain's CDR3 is CASSQDSDYQETQYF. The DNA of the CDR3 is TGTGCCAGCAGCCAAGACAGCGATTACCAAGAGACCCAGTACTTC. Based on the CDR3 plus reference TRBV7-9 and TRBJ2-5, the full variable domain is DTGVSQNPRHKITKRGQNVTFRCDPISEHNRLYWYRQTLGQGPEFLTYFQNEAQLEKSRLLSDRFSAERPKGSFSTLEIQRTEQGDSAMYLCASSQDSDYQETQYFGPGTRLLVL.

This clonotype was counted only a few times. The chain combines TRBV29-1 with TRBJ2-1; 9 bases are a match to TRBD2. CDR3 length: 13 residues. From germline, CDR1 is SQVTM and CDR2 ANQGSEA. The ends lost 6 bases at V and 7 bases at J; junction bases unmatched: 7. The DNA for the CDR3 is TGCAGCGTCAGAGGCCTAGCGGGAAATGAGCAGTTCTTC. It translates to CSVRGLAGNEQFF.